The 15 T cell receptor beta chains presented below share a single source sample, sequenced in a study of blood T cell repertoires in COVID-19. Sequenced by immunoSEQ multiplex PCR; TCRdb stores in-frame clones only, minus some. The sample consists of a few hundred thousand clones, 80% to 90% of them appearing once. Sequencing used PBMCs or T cells enriched from blood (not recorded which). The receptors stem from a woman in her forties or fifties who had recovered from COVID-19.

The chain couples TRBV19 to TRBJ2-6, with D unclear. V lost 6 bases to trimming and J lost 0 bases, with 9 bases between them. Germline-derived CDR1 and CDR2 are LNHDA and SQIVND (reference sequence). The CDR3 consists of 15 residues. CDR3 protein: CASSPVFSGANVLTF. As DNA, the CDR3 is TGTGCCAGTAGCCCGGTATTCTCTGGGGCCAACGTCCTGACTTTC.

The chain is built from TRBV18 and TRBJ1-1, with D unresolved. From germline, CDR1 is KGHSH and CDR2 LQKENI. V lost 3 bases and J 1 base, leaving 15 bases between the germline ends. The CDR3 spans 16 residues. The CDR3 nucleotides are TGTGCCAGCTCACCCCCGGGAGCCCTCGGGAACACTGAAGCTTTCTTT. Translating it yields CASSPPGALGNTEAFF.

The J gene is TRBJ1-2, the V gene TRBV3-1 (or the pseudogene TRBV3-2); 7 bases are a match to TRBD1. The CDR3 totals 15 residues. With V trimmed by 1 base and J by 0 bases, 2 bases remained unmatched. Germline lookup yields CDR1 LGHDT and CDR2 YNNKEL (reference sequence). This chain's CDR3 is CASSQGTGPNYGYTF. The CDR3 DNA sequence: TGTGCCAGCAGCCAAGGGACAGGACCTAACTATGGCTACACCTTC.

The chain carries TRBV27 and TRBJ2-3, with 10 bases lining up with TRBD2. Germline CDR1 and CDR2: MNHEY and SMNVEV (reference sequence). After removal of 5 bases from V and 4 bases from J, the junction contained 9 bases not matched to a gene. The CDR3 totals 16 residues. The CDR3 protein is CASSPRLAGSADTQYF. The CDR3 nucleotides read TGTGCCAGCAGTCCCCGACTAGCGGGCTCGGCAGATACGCAGTATTTT.

The rearrangement joins TRBV7-9 to TRBJ2-1; D is undetermined. V was cut by 3 bases and J by 6 bases, with 12 bases left in between. Germline CDR1 is SEHNR and CDR2 is FQNEAQ (reference sequence). This CDR3 region has 14 residues. CDR3 amino acids: CASSFAFTGNEQFF. CDR3 nucleotides: TGTGCCAGCAGCTTCGCCTTCACGGGCAATGAGCAGTTCTTC.

This clone was found a few times. V usage is TRBV18 and J usage is TRBJ2-1, with 9 bases that match TRBD1. CDR3 length: 17 residues. The V and J ends lost 0 bases and 8 bases, in that order; junction bases with no gene match: 11. Germline CDR1 is KGHSH and CDR2 is LQKENI. The CDR3 sequence: CASSPPWGTGLRDEQFF. The DNA of the CDR3 is TGTGCCAGCTCACCACCGTGGGGGACAGGGTTGCGCGATGAGCAGTTCTTC.

V gene TRBV5-6 combines with J gene TRBJ2-1, with 15 bases aligning to TRBD2. V lost 3 bases to trimming and J lost 11 bases; unmatched junction nucleotides: 9. In germline, CDR1 is SGHDT, CDR2 YYEEEE. The CDR3 runs 16 residues. CDR3 DNA sequence: TGTGCCAGCAGCTCTACGGGACTAGCGGGAGGACCGAAGCAGTTCTTC. It translates to CASSSTGLAGGPKQFF.

This chain links TRBV7-9 with TRBJ2-7; TRBD2 matches 7 bases. CDR3 length: 17 amino acids. Per the germline V gene, CDR1 is SEHNR and CDR2 is FQNEAQ (reference sequence). V shed 4 bases, J shed 0 bases, and the junction held 12 bases outside the gene matches. The CDR3 spells CASSWMRGRVSSYEQYF. The CDR3 DNA reads TGTGCCAGCAGCTGGATGAGAGGGAGGGTTAGCTCCTACGAGCAGTACTTC.

The chain recombines TRBV29-1 with TRBJ2-3, with a possible D match to TRBD2 (5 bases). The CDR3 totals 16 residues. Germline V gene sequence: CDR1 SQVTM, CDR2 ANQGSEA. V was shortened by 4 bases and J by 4 bases, with 21 bases between the two germline ends. The CDR3 region has the DNA TGCAGCGTTGTAGGGTCCGGGGAGCCGAGGGCAGATACGCAGTATTTT. Translated, it gives CSVVGSGEPRADTQYF.

This clone was observed once. The chain recombines TRBV12-3 or TRBV12-4 with TRBJ2-5; tentatively, D is TRBD2 (5 bases). The CDR3 extends over 13 amino acids. Trimming pared 7 bases from V and 2 bases from J, leaving 11 bases between. The CDR3 DNA reads as TGTGCCAGCACGTCTAGCCCTCAAGAGACCCAGTACTTC. It encodes CASTSSPQETQYF.

The chain couples TRBV5-4 to TRBJ2-7; D gene unclear. The CDR3 consists of 15 residues. V lost 0 bases to trimming and J lost 0 bases, with 10 bases between them. Looked up from germline, CDR1 is SGHNT and CDR2 is YYREEE (reference sequence). The CDR3 DNA reads as TGTGCCAGCAGCTTGGGCAGCCCTAGCTCCTACGAGCAGTACTTC. This sequence encodes CASSLGSPSSYEQYF.

This chain uses TRBV2 with TRBJ2-3; TRBD2 matches at 9 bases. The CDR3 covers 15 residues. The germline gives CDR1 SNHLY, CDR2 FYNNEI. V lost 9 bases to trimming and J lost 5 bases; unmatched junction nucleotides: 12. The chain's CDR3 is CASKRASGTGDTQYF. The CDR3 DNA reads as TGTGCCAGTAAGCGGGCTAGCGGGACGGGAGATACGCAGTATTTT.

J is TRBJ2-1 and V is TRBV29-1, with D maybe TRBD2 (5 bases). Per the germline V gene, CDR1 is SQVTM and CDR2 is ANQGSEA. V was pared by 4 bases and J by 5 bases, with 9 bases between. The CDR3 length is 12 residues. In DNA, the CDR3 is TGCAGCGTTGGGGAGCTTCACAATGAGCAGTTCTTC. This translates into CSVGELHNEQFF.

The chain recombines TRBV5-8 with TRBJ1-1; 9 bases agree with TRBD1. The trim removed 4 bases at V and 6 bases at J, leaving 13 bases unmatched. The CDR3 is 16 amino acids. CDR1 is SGHTS, CDR2 YDEGEE, per germline. The CDR3: CASSPRWTGVFAEAFF. The CDR3 region has the DNA TGTGCCAGCAGCCCCAGGTGGACAGGGGTCTTCGCTGAAGCTTTCTTT.

The chain recombines TRBV29-1 with TRBJ2-3; D may be TRBD2 (5 bases). V was trimmed by 1 base and J by 1 base, leaving 15 bases between them. CDR3 size: 16 residues. Germline CDR1 is SQVTM and CDR2 is ANQGSEA. The CDR3 region has the DNA TGCAGCGTTGAAGTTTTACTTTGGACTGGCACAGATACGCAGTATTTT. Translating it yields CSVEVLLWTGTDTQYF.